This T cell receptor beta chain was profiled in a study of T cell responses to AZD1222 COVID-19 vaccine. The table came from immunoSEQ multiplex PCR; TCRdb's copy has only in-frame clones and leaves some out. Of 130,000 or so clones in the sample, over 75% were seen once. On this clone: Its antigen is currently unknown.

Points from the study as a whole: Distributed over spike, vaccine-associated CD4 TCRs predominated at 160-218 and 743-854. Spike-specific TCR depth and breadth grew after two AZD1222 doses.

Germline CDR1 is SNHLY and CDR2 is FYNNEI. Trimming left V 3 bases short and J 7 bases short, with 13 bases between. CDR3 size: 13 residues. This material consisted of peripheral blood, taken on day 0 of AZD1222 vaccination. The chain combines TRBV2 with TRBJ2-7; D might be TRBD1 (7 bases). The source is an adult in good health. CDR3 sequence reads: CASSDRGVREQYF. The CDR3 bases are TGTGCCAGCAGTGACAGGGGGGTCCGGGAGCAGTACTTC.